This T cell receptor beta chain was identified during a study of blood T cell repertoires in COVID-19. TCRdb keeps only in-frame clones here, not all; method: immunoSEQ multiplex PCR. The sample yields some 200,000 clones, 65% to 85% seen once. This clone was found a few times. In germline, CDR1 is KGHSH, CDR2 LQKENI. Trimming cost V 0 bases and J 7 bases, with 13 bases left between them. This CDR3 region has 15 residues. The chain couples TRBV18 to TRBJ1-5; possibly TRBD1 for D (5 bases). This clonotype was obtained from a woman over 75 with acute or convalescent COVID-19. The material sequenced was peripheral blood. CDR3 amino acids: CASSPPGPGPQPQHF. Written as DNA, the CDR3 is TGTGCCAGCTCACCACCGGGGCCAGGCCCGCAGCCCCAGCATTTT.